The clone carrying this T cell receptor (beta chain) came up many times. Other DNA sequences in the sample encode the same CDR3. In the original analysis: Quantification of nucleated cells was approximated via reference gene primer amplification. This table comes from immunoSEQ multiplex PCR, and its TCRdb copy is limited to in-frame clones, with some not included. The DNA gave D and trimming, while V, J and clone size come from that table. The sample comprises roughly 250,000 clones, approximately 90% of which are singletons, and 2.3% rests with the top ten. With V trimmed by 3 bases and J by 7 bases, 5 bases remained unmatched. The germline CDR1 and CDR2 sequences are KGHSH and LQKENI. This CDR3 is 14 amino acids long. The sample originates from a study of blood T cell repertoires in COVID-19. Study details: From T cells, B-cell-depleted T cells, or PBMCs came the material, which was cDNA or gDNA.

Participants, about 18 to 90 years old, spanned around 26 US areas. The chain recombines TRBV18 with TRBJ1-5; 8 bases map to TRBD1. The receptor's source is a woman between 40 and 55 years old with acute COVID-19. The sequenced sample consisted of PBMCs or T cells enriched from blood (not recorded which). CDR3 sequence: CASSPEQGGQPQHF. In nucleotides, the CDR3 is TGTGCCAGCTCACCGGAACAGGGGGGCCAGCCCCAGCATTTT. Filled out from reference TRBV18 and TRBJ1-5, the complete variable domain reads NAGVMQNPRHLVRRRGQEARLRCSPMKGHSHVYWYRQLPEEGLKFMVYLQKENIIDESGMPKERFSAEFPKEGPSILRIQQVVRGDSAAYFCASSPEQGGQPQHFGDGTRLSIL.